The next 20 T cell receptor beta chains were all read from a single sample in a study of T-cell memory formation after mild COVID-19. TCRdb ran MiXCR on the 5' RACE reads and lists one entry per CDR3 protein. In the table there are approximately 570,000 distinct CDR3 sequences, 18% of which are singletons. The sample comprised PBMCs or a T cell subset sorted from them (not recorded which). The receptors come from an adult woman who had mild COVID-19 (a few samples of this study predate the infection). Cell type and time point are not known.

The rearrangement joins TRBV9 to TRBJ2-1, with 11 nucleotides matching TRBD2. V was pared by 4 bases and J by 4 bases, with 10 bases of the junction left unmatched. Germline loops: CDR1 SGDLS, CDR2 YYNGEE. This CDR3 contains 17 residues. CDR3 bases: TGTGCCAGCAGCCCGACTCTGGCTAGCGGGGGGTACAATGAGCAGTTCTTC. Amino acids: CASSPTLASGGYNEQFF. Together with reference TRBV9 and TRBJ2-1, the CDR3 gives the full variable domain: DSGVTQTPKHLITATGQRVTLRCSPRSGDLSVYWYQQSLDQGLQFLIQYYNGEERAKGNILERFSAQQFPDLHSELNLSSLELGDSALYFCASSPTLASGGYNEQFFGPGTRLTVL.

The V call is TRBV20-1, the J call TRBJ1-1, with D perhaps TRBD1 (6 bases). Germline values: CDR1 DFQATT, CDR2 SNEGSKA (reference sequence). This CDR3 has 14 residues. With 1 base removed from V and 4 bases from J, the gap between germline ends came to 13 bases. In DNA form, the CDR3 reads TGCAGTGCTAGAGGGGGGCGCGGGAGCACTGAAGCTTTCTTT. Translated: CSARGGRGSTEAFF.

The chain joins TRBV6-6 to TRBJ1-6; the D is unclear. V gave up 0 bases and J gave up 5 bases, with 2 bases separating them. In germline, CDR1 is MNHNY, CDR2 SVGAGI (reference sequence). The CDR3 sequence is 13 residues long. The chain's CDR3 is CASSYSNNSPLHF. For the CDR3, the DNA is TGTGCCAGCAGTTACTCTAATAATTCACCCCTCCACTTT.

This clonotype was found many times. The rearrangement links TRBV5-1 to TRBJ1-4; D is uncertain. This CDR3 contains 13 residues. The germline V and J ends were trimmed by 4 bases and 4 bases, with 8 bases remaining between them. Per the germline V gene, CDR1 is SGHRS and CDR2 is YFSETQ. CDR3 amino acids: CASSEGYNEKLFF. The DNA for the CDR3 is TGCGCCAGCAGCGAGGGCTATAATGAAAAACTGTTTTTT.

J is TRBJ2-1 and V is TRBV2; TRBD1 or TRBD2 may be the D gene (7 bases each). This CDR3 is 15 amino acids long. Trimming removed 8 bases at V and 0 bases at J, with 14 bases between. Germline V gives CDR1 SNHLY, CDR2 FYNNEI. The CDR3 bases are TGTGCCAGCCGGGAGCGGGACAGCTCCTACAATGAGCAGTTCTTC. The encoded protein is CASRERDSSYNEQFF.

The chain combines TRBV7-9 with TRBJ2-7, with 8 bases fitting TRBD1. Germline values: CDR1 SEHNR, CDR2 FQNEAQ (reference sequence). The CDR3 is made up of 15 amino acids. V shed 5 bases and J 4 bases; nucleotides not matched to a gene: 10. CDR3 nucleotide sequence: TGTGCCAGCAGCCCCGTTACGGGACAGGTGTACGAGCAGTACTTC. Translation gives CASSPVTGQVYEQYF. Based on the CDR3 plus reference TRBV7-9 and TRBJ2-7, the full variable domain is DTGVSQNPRHKITKRGQNVTFRCDPISEHNRLYWYRQTLGQGPEFLTYFQNEAQLEKSRLLSDRFSAERPKGSFSTLEIQRTEQGDSAMYLCASSPVTGQVYEQYFGPGTRLTVT.

This clonotype was counted at least ten times. The V gene is TRBV5-1, the J gene TRBJ2-1; D uncertain. The V gene's germline CDR1 is SGHRS and CDR2 YFSETQ. The CDR3 covers 11 residues. Deletions cut 4 bases from V and 7 bases from J, with 6 bases between. The CDR3 bases are TGCGCCAGCAGCAAAACTAATGAGCAGTTCTTC. Translating gives CASSKTNEQFF.

The CDR3 DNA is TGTGCCAGCAGCCCCGGACTAGCGGGTCCCGATACGCAGTATTTT. Its protein product is CASSPGLAGPDTQYF. The rearrangement links TRBV7-2 to TRBJ2-3; 11 bases are a match to TRBD2. The CDR3 is made up of 15 amino acids. CDR1 SGHTA and CDR2 FQGNSA come from the germline V gene. V lost 5 bases to trimming and J lost 6 bases; unmatched junction nucleotides: 7. Based on the CDR3 plus reference TRBV7-2 and TRBJ2-3, the full variable domain is GAGVSQSPSNKVTEKGKDVELRCDPISGHTALYWYRQSLGQGLEFLIYFQGNSAPDKSGLPSDRFSAERTGGSVSTLTIQRTQQEDSAVYLCASSPGLAGPDTQYFGPGTRLTVL.

Only one count was recorded for this clonotype. V and J are TRBV25-1 and TRBJ2-3; perhaps TRBD2 as D (7 bases). The CDR3 spans 14 residues. CDR1 is MGHDK and CDR2 is SYGVNS in the germline V gene. V gave up 5 bases and J gave up 6 bases, with 15 bases separating them. The CDR3 region is CASSKGGGADTQYF. The CDR3 DNA is TGTGCCAGCAGTAAAGGAGGGGGGGCGGATACGCAGTATTTT.

This clonotype has more than one count but fewer than ten. The chain combines TRBV12-3 or TRBV12-4 with TRBJ1-2, with a possible D match to TRBD1 (6 bases). The CDR3 is 13 residues long. Trimming pared 6 bases from V and 4 bases from J, leaving 12 bases between. The CDR3 DNA follows: TGTGCCAGCAGCCGAATGGACAGCTATGGCTACACCTTC. Encoded protein: CASSRMDSYGYTF.

The V call is TRBV12-3 or TRBV12-4, the J call TRBJ1-3, with a possible D match to TRBD1 (5 bases). The CDR3 spans 14 residues. V lost 3 bases, J lost 4 bases, and 10 bases lay in between. DNA for the CDR3: TGTGCCAGCAGTTTCAGAGGGGACGGAAACACCATATATTTT. Amino acids: CASSFRGDGNTIYF.

The rearrangement joins TRBV19 to TRBJ1-3, with no clear D. V lost 8 bases, J lost 2 bases, and 10 bases lay in between. CDR1 and CDR2 from the germline V gene are LNHDA and SQIVND (reference sequence). This CDR3 has 13 amino acids. CDR3 nucleotides: TGTGCCAGTCTCCCTACCACTGGAAACACCATATATTTT. This gives the protein CASLPTTGNTIYF.

CDR3 sequence reads: CASSQDGGFWETQYF. CDR3 DNA: TGCGCCAGCAGCCAAGATGGGGGGTTCTGGGAGACCCAGTACTTC. This chain connects TRBV4-3 to TRBJ2-5; tentative D call: TRBD2 (6 bases). Deletions cut 0 bases from V and 5 bases from J, with 13 bases between. Germline lookup yields CDR1 LGHNA and CDR2 YSLEER. CDR3 length: 15 residues.

This chain connects TRBV7-9 to TRBJ2-3, with TRBD2 matching over 8 bases. CDR1 SEHNR and CDR2 FQNEAQ come from the germline V gene (reference sequence). J was trimmed by 4 bases and V by 4 bases; bases with no gene match: 10. This CDR3 is 16 amino acids long. The CDR3 DNA sequence: TGTGCCAGCAGCTCTCTGGATCGGGGGGGGGCAGATACGCAGTATTTT. It encodes CASSSLDRGGADTQYF.

This clonotype was detected a few times. The genes are TRBV7-2 and TRBJ2-3, with D uncertain. V was pared by 1 base and J by 1 base, with 12 bases between. Germline CDR1 and CDR2: SGHTA and FQGNSA. The CDR3 length is 16 residues. The CDR3 region is CASSLGLGQGTDTQYF. DNA of the CDR3: TGTGCCAGCAGCTTAGGCTTAGGGCAGGGCACAGATACGCAGTATTTT.

This clonotype was counted once. The CDR3 DNA reads TGTGCCAGCAGTTACCACAGGGCGGGAGGCACTGAAGCTTTCTTT. Translation: CASSYHRAGGTEAFF. V gene TRBV12-3 or TRBV12-4 combines with J gene TRBJ1-1; weak D call: TRBD1 (6 bases). V gave up 4 bases and J gave up 4 bases, with 16 bases separating them. CDR3 length equals 15 residues.

This clonotype has just a few counts. The chain combines TRBV5-6 with TRBJ1-2; 8 bases line up with TRBD1. Germline V gene data show CDR1 as SGHDT and CDR2 as YYEEEE. V dropped 4 bases and J dropped 4; count of bases not matched to a gene: 6. This CDR3 spans 14 amino acids. The CDR3 DNA follows: TGTGCCAGCAGCGCAGGGGGCGCGAGCTATGGCTACACCTTC. It specifies CASSAGGASYGYTF. Complete variable domain (other parts from reference TRBV5-6 and TRBJ1-2): DAGVTQSPTHLIKTRGQQVTLRCSPKSGHDTVSWYQQALGQGPQFIFQYYEEEERQRGNFPDRFSGHQFPNYSSELNVNALLLGDSALYLCASSAGGASYGYTFGSGTRLTVV.

The V call is TRBV25-1, the J call TRBJ2-3; D perhaps matches TRBD2 (6 bases). Trimming cost V 4 bases and J 8 bases, with 22 bases left between them. Germline V CDR1 and CDR2: MGHDK, SYGVNS. The length of the CDR3 is 16 residues. CDR3 nucleotide sequence: TGTGCCAGCAGTGGGGGGGATAGCTTAGGTTTAAGTACGCAGTATTTT. Translated, it gives CASSGGDSLGLSTQYF.

There are many counts of this clonotype. The rearrangement links TRBV4-2 to TRBJ2-5; 8 nucleotides align to TRBD2. Germline lookup yields CDR1 LGHNA and CDR2 YNFKEQ. The ends lost 0 bases at V and 1 base at J; junction bases unmatched: 4. The CDR3 spans 16 residues. CDR3 nucleotide sequence: TGTGCCAGCAGCCAAGATTCAGCGGGGGCCCAAGAGACCCAGTACTTC. It codes for CASSQDSAGAQETQYF.

This rearrangement joins TRBV27 to TRBJ2-7; D remains ambiguous. The CDR3 has 16 amino acids. Trimming took 6 bases from V and 4 from J, leaving 22 bases between them. Per germline, CDR1 MNHEY and CDR2 SMNVEV (reference sequence). The CDR3 nucleotides read TGTGCCAGCAGCCCTATCGGGTTCCCTAAGGATTACGAGCAGTACTTC. The encoded protein is CASSPIGFPKDYEQYF.